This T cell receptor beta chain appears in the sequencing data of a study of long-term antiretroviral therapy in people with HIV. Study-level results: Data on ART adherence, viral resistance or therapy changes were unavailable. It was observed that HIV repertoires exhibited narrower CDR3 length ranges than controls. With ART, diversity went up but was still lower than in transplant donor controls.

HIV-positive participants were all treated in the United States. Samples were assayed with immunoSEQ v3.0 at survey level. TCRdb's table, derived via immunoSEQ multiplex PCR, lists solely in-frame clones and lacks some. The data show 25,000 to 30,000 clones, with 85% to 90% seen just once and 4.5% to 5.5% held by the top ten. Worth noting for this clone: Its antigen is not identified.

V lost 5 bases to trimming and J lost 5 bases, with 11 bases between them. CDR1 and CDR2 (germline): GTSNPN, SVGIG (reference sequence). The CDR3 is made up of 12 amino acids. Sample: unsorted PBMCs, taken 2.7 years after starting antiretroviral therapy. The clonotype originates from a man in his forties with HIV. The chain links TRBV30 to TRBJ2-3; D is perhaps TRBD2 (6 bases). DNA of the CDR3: TGTGCCTGGGGGGGGTTAGTAGATACGCAGTATTTT. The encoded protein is CAWGGLVDTQYF.